This entry lists 27 T cell receptor beta chains sequenced from one sample in a study of tumor and adjacent non-tumor tissue in lung cancer (dated by TCRdb to between 2017 and 2018). Receptor amplification or capture employed multiplex PCR. Sequencing used an Illumina HiSeq 2500. TCRbeta libraries were constructed through three rounds of nested PCR with primers (Table S4) according to protocols adapted from ARM-PCR. TCRdb reworked the public reads: Q25 trimming with fastp, MiXCR clone assembly, productive beta chains retained. Entries are consolidated by CDR3 protein sequence, retaining the most common genes and DNA. The sample yields around 74,000 distinct CDR3 sequences; 65% to 75% were counted once. Roughly 25% of the sample is in the top ten clones. Bulk unsorted tissue served as the source for RNA extraction, and RNA quality was assessed using a NanoDrop ND-1000 and an Agilent 2100. Distant non-tumor tissue taken more than 3 cm from the tumor edge was used as the normal lung sample.

The sample taken for sequencing was distant non-tumor lung tissue. The receptors were gathered from a woman between 50 and 59 years old with non-small cell lung cancer.

Of note for this clonotype: It may be a read error: a sequence one base away is much more abundant. The V call is TRBV12-3 or TRBV12-4, the J call TRBJ1-1; 7 nucleotides match TRBD1. The CDR3 has 15 residues. V was pared by 6 bases and J by 6 bases, with 13 bases of the junction left unmatched. The CDR3 sequence is CASRQSGDRASEAFF. CDR3 sequence (DNA): TGTGCCAGCAGACAAAGCGGCGACAGGGCTTCTGAAGCTTTCTTT.

This rearrangement joins TRBV30 to TRBJ2-1, with D possibly matching TRBD2 (6 bases). Per germline, CDR1 GTSNPN and CDR2 SVGIG (reference sequence). This CDR3 comprises 15 residues. V gave up 2 bases and J gave up 2 bases, with 13 bases separating them. CDR3 DNA: TGTGCCTGGAGTCTTCTAGCGTTAGCCTACAATGAGCAGTTCTTC. Protein sequence: CAWSLLALAYNEQFF.

This clonotype was counted at least ten times. The rearrangement joins TRBV20-1 to TRBJ1-1; no definite D call. Per the germline V gene, CDR1 is DFQATT and CDR2 is SNEGSKA (reference sequence). The CDR3 covers 13 residues. Between the trimmed V and J ends, which lost 4 bases and 0 bases, there was a span of 9 bases. The DNA for the CDR3 is TGCAGTGCTAAAGGCCTGTTGAACACTGAAGCTTTCTTT. Amino acid sequence: CSAKGLLNTEAFF.

Only a few counts were recorded for this clonotype. No conserved phenylalanine or tryptophan ends this CDR3, so it is likely a read error. The chain links TRBV11-2 to TRBJ1-6; D not resolved. The CDR3 totals 14 residues. Germline loops: CDR1 SGHAT, CDR2 FQNNGV. In nucleotides, the CDR3 is TGTGCCAGCAGCTTAGTATGGGATAATTCGCCCCTCCACTGT. Residues: CASSLVWDNSPLHC.

Comment on this clonotype: One base away lies a much larger clone, so this may be a sequencing read error. The chain carries TRBV20-1 and TRBJ2-7, with D tentatively TRBD1 or TRBD2 (5 bases each). This CDR3 is 11 amino acids long. Germline-derived CDR1 and CDR2 are DFQATT and SNEGSKA (reference sequence). The ends were cut back, 3 bases at V and 12 bases at J, with 15 bases in the middle. CDR3 nucleotides: TGCAGTGCTAGTCGGGGCATGAAGCGGTACTTC. It is translated as CSASRGMKRYF.

As concerns this clonotype: A junction boundary mismatches the germline segment, possibly from a read error. This sequence joins TRBV12-3 or TRBV12-4 and TRBJ2-5; 7 bases agree with TRBD1. The CDR3 is 14 residues long. The CDR3 coding sequence is TGTGCCAGCAGTCCCCGGACAGGCCAAGAGATCCAGAACTTC. Translating gives CASSPRTGQEIQNF.

This clonotype was counted a few times. A read error is possible here, since a much larger clone lies one base away. The chain uses TRBV6-2 or TRBV6-3 and TRBJ2-1, with unresolved D. Germline-derived CDR1 and CDR2 are MNHEY and SVGEGT. The length of the CDR3 is 15 residues. With 7 bases removed from V and 4 bases from J, the gap between germline ends came to 17 bases. DNA of the CDR3: TGTGCCAGCAATCAGAGCCCCGACCCATACAATGAGCAGTTCTTC. Translation: CASNQSPDPYNEQFF.

Turning to this clonotype: A much larger clone is a single base away; this may be a read error. The chain employs TRBV6-6 and TRBJ2-7; TRBD1 matches 8 bases. The trim removed 0 bases at V and 2 bases at J, leaving 3 bases unmatched. The V gene's germline CDR1 is MNHNY and CDR2 SVGAGI (reference sequence). The CDR3 runs 15 residues. CDR3: CASSYSDRGAYEQYF. In nucleotides, the CDR3 is TGTGCCAGCAGTTACTCCGACAGGGGCGCCTACGAGCAGTACTTC.

A remark on this clonotype: This may arise from a read error, as a much more abundant clone is one base away. The chain joins TRBV10-3 to TRBJ2-7, with TRBD1 matching 7 bases. The germline CDR1 and CDR2 sequences are ENHRY and SYGVKD. The CDR3 covers 14 residues. The CDR3 DNA is TGTGTCATCAGTGGACAGGCTAGCTCCTACGAGCAGTACTTC. This encodes CVISGQASSYEQYF.

On this clonotype itself: A clone one base away is much larger, so this may be a read error. The chain is built from TRBV6-5 and TRBJ1-2; 7 nucleotides align to TRBD1. V shed 10 bases, J shed 1 base, and the junction held 9 bases outside the gene matches. Germline loops: CDR1 MNHEY, CDR2 SVGAGI. The CDR3 contains 14 residues. The CDR3: CATQDRRFNYGYTF. For the CDR3, the DNA is TGTGCCACCCAGGACAGGCGCTTTAACTATGGCTACACCTTC.

In regard to this clonotype: A read error is possible here, since a much larger clone lies one base away. The V call is TRBV29-1, the J call TRBJ1-2; the D gene is possibly TRBD1 (5 bases). CDR3 length: 13 amino acids. Per germline, CDR1 SQVTM and CDR2 ANQGSEA. This CDR3 reads CGVGDGGLGGYTF. As DNA, the CDR3 is TGCGGCGTCGGGGACGGGGGTTTGGGTGGCTACACCTTC.

A remark on this clonotype: One junction end does not reproduce the germline sequence, and a read error may be involved. The chain couples TRBV4-1 to TRBJ1-1, with D maybe TRBD1 (5 bases). CDR3 size: 16 residues. Germline values: CDR1 MGHRA, CDR2 YSYEKL. The CDR3 DNA reads TGCGCCAGCAGCCAAGATCTCTACAGGATCGGCACTGAAGTCTCCTTT. Translating gives CASSQDLYRIGTEVSF.

The V call is TRBV5-4, the J call TRBJ2-6; D is unresolved. This CDR3 spans 17 amino acids. Germline assignment: CDR1 SGHNT and CDR2 YYREEE (reference sequence). The V gene lost 4 bases and the J gene lost 0 bases, with 14 bases spanning the gap. CDR3 sequence (DNA): TGTGCCAGCAGCGCTGCGCTATCCACCTCTGGGGCCAACGTCCTGACTTTC. This translates into CASSAALSTSGANVLTF.

The rearrangement links TRBV2 to TRBJ2-7, with 8 bases fitting TRBD2. J gave up 3 bases and V 6 bases, and 7 bases lay outside the gene matches. Germline-derived CDR1 and CDR2 are SNHLY and FYNNEI. This CDR3 is built from 14 residues. CDR3 residues: CASRWRTSFYEQYF. As DNA, the CDR3 is TGTGCCAGCAGATGGAGGACTAGCTTCTACGAGCAGTACTTC.

This clonotype appeared a single time. The junction differs from germline at one of its ends, possibly a read error. The chain joins TRBV11-2 to TRBJ2-1, with D possibly called TRBD1 or TRBD2 (5 bases each). Per the germline V gene, CDR1 is SGHAT and CDR2 is FQNNGV. The CDR3 sequence is 12 residues long. CDR3 sequence reads: CVSSSSPTGGLF. The CDR3 region has the DNA TGTGTCAGCAGCTCTAGCCCCACAGGAGGCCTCTTC.

The rearrangement uses TRBV7-8 and TRBJ1-2, with 9 bases fitting TRBD1. The CDR3 runs 13 residues. Per germline, CDR1 SGHVS and CDR2 FQNEAQ. V gave up 2 bases and J gave up 7 bases; unmatched junction bases: 2. The CDR3: CASSLTDRGGYTF. The CDR3 DNA is TGTGCCAGCAGCTTAACGGACAGGGGTGGCTACACCTTC.

About this clonotype: A much more abundant neighbour one base away suggests this may be a read error. The chain couples TRBV20-1 to TRBJ2-3; TRBD2 is a possible D gene (6 bases). CDR3 size: 15 residues. Germline V lookup: CDR1 DFQATT, CDR2 SNEGSKA (reference sequence). CDR3 sequence reads: CSARDLLAPTNTQYF. The CDR3 nucleotides are TGCAGTGCTAGAGATCTACTAGCCCCCACAAATACGCAGTATTTT.

Comments on this clonotype: At one boundary the junction diverges from the germline segment, which might be a read error. The CDR3 sequence: CVSSLTSGTGEMFF. CDR3 nucleotide sequence: TGTGTCAGCAGCTTGACTAGCGGGACCGGGGAGATGTTTTTT. The V call is TRBV5-4, the J call TRBJ2-2, with TRBD2 identical over 11 bases. CDR1 SGHNT and CDR2 YYREEE come from the germline V gene (reference sequence). The CDR3 is 14 residues long.

To note about this clonotype: A much larger clone sits a single nucleotide away, making a read error possible. The CDR3 end shows no conserved phenylalanine or tryptophan, and so a read error is likely. The J gene is TRBJ2-1, the V gene TRBV29-1; TRBD1 matches 8 bases. The CDR3 loop spans 14 amino acids. The germline CDR1 and CDR2 sequences are SQVTM and ANQGSEA. After removal of 6 bases from V and 7 bases from J, the junction contained 11 bases not matched to a gene. The CDR3 DNA sequence: TGCAGCGTCTCACAGGGGGTATCCTCTAATGAGCAGTTCTCC. Its protein is CSVSQGVSSNEQFS.

The chain is built from TRBV20-1 and TRBJ1-5; tentative D call: TRBD1 (6 bases). CDR1 is DFQATT, CDR2 SNEGSKA, per germline (reference sequence). Trimming shortened V by 0 bases and J by 8 bases, and 17 bases separated the two germline ends. The CDR3 sequence is 15 residues long. CDR3 nucleotides: TGCAGTGCTAGAGACCAGGGGCAGGGTTTTAAGCCCCAGCATTTT. As protein: CSARDQGQGFKPQHF.

Worth noting for this clonotype: One base away lies a much larger clone, so this may be a sequencing read error. This chain connects TRBV12-3 or TRBV12-4 to TRBJ2-1, with 7 positions matching TRBD2. This CDR3 has 12 amino acids. V lost 5 bases and J lost 12; bases outside the gene matches: 7. CDR3 coding DNA: TGTGCCAGCAGTAGGAGACTAGCCGTGCAGTTCTTC. Translating it yields CASSRRLAVQFF.

This chain's CDR3 is CNVLGDGIVEQYF. In nucleotides, the CDR3 is TGCAACGTCCTTGGGGATGGGATTGTGGAGCAGTACTTC. The V gene is TRBV29-1, the J gene TRBJ2-7, with D unclear. Germline V gene lookup returns CDR1 SQVTM and CDR2 ANQGSEA. The CDR3 totals 13 residues.

In the case of this clonotype: A much larger clone differs from this one at a single base, so this may be a read error. The V call is TRBV28, the J call TRBJ2-7, with no clear D. V was trimmed by 2 bases and J by 0 bases, leaving 35 bases between them. This CDR3 is 23 amino acids long. The germline V gene encodes CDR1 MDHEN and CDR2 SYDVKM. This CDR3 reads CASSLNRIEAVGWWYKRSYEQYF. The CDR3 DNA reads as TGTGCCAGCAGTTTAAATCGAATTGAGGCCGTTGGCTGGTGGTACAAACGCTCCTACGAGCAGTACTTC. The full variable domain, completed using reference TRBV28 and TRBJ2-7, is DVKVTQSSRYLVKRTGEKVFLECVQDMDHENMFWYRQDPGLGLRLIYFSYDVKMKEKGDIPEGYSVSREKKERFSLILESASTNQTSMYLCASSLNRIEAVGWWYKRSYEQYFGPGTRLTVT.

About this clonotype: At one of its ends the junction is not consistent with the germline gene, which may arise from a read error. This sequence joins TRBV11-2 and TRBJ2-7, with 8 bases fitting TRBD1. The V gene's germline CDR1 is SGHAT and CDR2 FQNNGV. The CDR3 length is 15 residues. This chain's CDR3 is CPSGSGTGRTYEQYF. The DNA for the CDR3 is TGTCCCAGCGGCTCGGGGACAGGCAGGACCTACGAGCAGTACTTC.

The V call is TRBV6-5, the J call TRBJ2-5, with D unresolved. The CDR3 is 15 residues long. V was trimmed by 3 bases and J by 4 bases, leaving 15 bases between them. The germline V gene encodes CDR1 MNHEY and CDR2 SVGAGI. The CDR3 here is CASSYGSTPGETQYF. CDR3 bases: TGTGCCAGCAGTTATGGCTCCACCCCGGGAGAGACCCAGTACTTC.

Regarding this clonotype: Since a much larger clone is just one base distant, this may be a read error. The chain combines TRBV20-1 with TRBJ1-4; no firm D call. Deletions cut 6 bases from V and 5 bases from J, with 19 bases between. CDR3 length: 15 amino acids. The germline CDR1 and CDR2 sequences are DFQATT and SNEGSKA (reference sequence). The CDR3 region is CSARHPVSTNEKLFF. CDR3 nucleotides: TGCAGTGCCAGACACCCCGTGTCGACGAATGAAAAACTGTTTTTT.

Notes on this clonotype: Sequence at one end of the junction differs from germline and may be a read error. J is TRBJ2-5 and V is TRBV6-5, with TRBD1 matching over 10 bases. Germline lookup yields CDR1 MNHEY and CDR2 SVGAGI. The CDR3 consists of 17 residues. The CDR3 is CASIYPLGQGYRETQYF. Here the CDR3 DNA reads TGTGCCAGCATCTACCCCCTGGGACAGGGGTATCGAGAGACTCAGTACTTC.